Following are 8 T cell receptor beta chains from one sample sequenced in a study of blood T cells in healthy people across ages. A second PCR of roughly 7 to 11 cycles used a sample-barcoded 5' primer and a J-beta primer mix. One entry per CDR3 protein, called by TCRdb with MiXCR from the 5' RACE reads. There are about 1.1 million distinct CDR3 sequences in the sample; 35% to 45% occur only once, and 13% lies in the top ten. The sample was blood. The source of these receptors is a young man in good health.

This clonotype showed up many times. CDR3 DNA: TGTGCCAGCAGCTTAGAGACGATAGCCAAAAACATTCAGTACTTC. Protein sequence: CASSLETIAKNIQYF. V gene TRBV11-2 combines with J gene TRBJ2-4; no clear D. Per the germline V gene, CDR1 is SGHAT and CDR2 is FQNNGV. The V end was cut by 0 bases, the J end by 0 bases, with 6 bases between. CDR3 size: 15 residues.

The chain combines TRBV10-3 with TRBJ2-5; TRBD2 is a possible D gene (5 bases). CDR1 and CDR2 from the germline V gene are ENHRY and SYGVKD. Trimming left V 11 bases short and J 1 base short, with 20 bases between. The CDR3 length is 15 residues. CDR3 coding DNA: TGTGCCGCCGGGATCGTGAATGGAGCCCAAGAGACCCAGTACTTC. This translates into CAAGIVNGAQETQYF.

The rearrangement uses TRBV5-1 and TRBJ2-3, with D unclear. Trimming cost V 4 bases and J 6 bases, with 12 bases left between them. The CDR3 runs to 13 residues. Germline V lookup: CDR1 SGHRS, CDR2 YFSETQ. CDR3 sequence: CASSRLPRDTQYF. CDR3 bases: TGCGCCAGCAGCAGACTTCCCCGCGATACGCAGTATTTT.

Note on this clonotype: At one of its ends the junction is not consistent with the germline gene, which may arise from a read error. The chain couples TRBV6-6 to TRBJ2-3; TRBD1 is a possible D gene (6 bases). The CDR3 sequence is 14 residues long. The germline CDR1 and CDR2 sequences are MNHNY and SVGAGI (reference sequence). The CDR3 DNA reads TGTGCCGGCAGTCCTAGACAGGGCACAGATACGCAGTATTTT. Encoded protein: CAGSPRQGTDTQYF.

This clonotype has more than one count but fewer than ten. The chain has TRBV7-9 and TRBJ2-4; D is unresolved. CDR3 length: 13 residues. Germline loops: CDR1 SEHNR, CDR2 FQNEAQ (reference sequence). V lost 1 base to trimming and J lost 4 bases, with 5 bases between them. The CDR3 DNA reads TGTGCCAGCAGCTTAGACGAGAAAAACATTCAGTACTTC. This codes for CASSLDEKNIQYF.

The table lists this clonotype with a few counts. V is TRBV28 and J is TRBJ2-3; 13 nucleotides agree with TRBD2. With 7 bases clipped from V and 2 bases from J, the junction kept 3 bases outside the gene matches. Per germline, CDR1 MDHEN and CDR2 SYDVKM. The CDR3 sequence is 15 residues long. The CDR3 loop reads CASTTSGGATDTQYF. DNA of the CDR3: TGTGCCAGCACCACTAGCGGGGGGGCCACAGATACGCAGTATTTT.

The CDR3 sequence is CASKSGTGYPNTEAFF. The CDR3 region has the DNA TGTGCCAGCAAGTCCGGGACAGGTTATCCGAACACTGAAGCTTTCTTT. J is TRBJ1-1 and V is TRBV27, with 8 bases identical to TRBD1. The CDR3 is 16 residues long. In germline, CDR1 is MNHEY, CDR2 SMNVEV (reference sequence). V gave up 7 bases and J gave up 1 base; unmatched junction bases: 11.

On this clonotype itself: Relative to the germline gene, one junction end is altered; a read error may explain this. The gene calls are TRBV4-2 and TRBJ2-4, with TRBD1 matching 7 bases. This CDR3 is built from 16 residues. Germline V gene lookup returns CDR1 LGHNA and CDR2 YNFKEQ. CDR3 sequence (DNA): TGTGCCAGTAGCCTCCGTATACAGGGGGCCAAAAACATTCAGTACTTC. This encodes CASSLRIQGAKNIQYF.